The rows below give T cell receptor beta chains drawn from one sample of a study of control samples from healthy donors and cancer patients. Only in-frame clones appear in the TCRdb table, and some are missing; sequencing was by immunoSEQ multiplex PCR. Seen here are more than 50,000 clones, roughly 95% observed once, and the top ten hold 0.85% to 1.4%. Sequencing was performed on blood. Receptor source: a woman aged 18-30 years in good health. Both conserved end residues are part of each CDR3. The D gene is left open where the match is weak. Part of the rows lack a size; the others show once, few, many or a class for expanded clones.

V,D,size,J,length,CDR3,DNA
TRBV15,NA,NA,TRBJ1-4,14,CATSGHGGNEKLFF,TGTGCCACCAGCGGTCACGGAGGTAATGAAAAACTGTTTTTT
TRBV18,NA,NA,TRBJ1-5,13,CASSPGDNQPQHF,TGTGCCAGCTCACCAGGGGACAATCAGCCCCAGCATTTT
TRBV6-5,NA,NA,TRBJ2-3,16,CASSYGEEGGTDTQYF,TGTGCCAGCAGTTATGGAGAGGAGGGAGGCACAGATACGCAGTATTTT
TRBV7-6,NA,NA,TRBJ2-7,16,CASSLMGGGASYEQYF,TGTGCCAGCAGCTTGATGGGCGGGGGCGCCTCCTACGAGCAGTACTTC
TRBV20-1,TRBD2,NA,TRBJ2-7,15,CSASLLAGTSYEQYF,TGCAGTGCTAGTCTGCTAGCGGGGACCAGTTACGAGCAGTACTTC
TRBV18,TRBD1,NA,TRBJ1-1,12,CASSPRDRAAFF,TGTGCCAGCTCACCACGGGACAGGGCGGCTTTCTTT
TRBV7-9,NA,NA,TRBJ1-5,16,CASSTSTETSNQPQHF,TGTGCCAGCAGCACATCAACAGAGACTAGCAATCAGCCCCAGCATTTT
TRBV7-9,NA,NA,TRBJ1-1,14,CASSRETGNTEAFF,TGTGCCAGCAGCCGCGAGACAGGGAACACTGAAGCTTTCTTT
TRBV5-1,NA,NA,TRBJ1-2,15,CASNSGGNTIYGYTF,TGCGCCAGCAACAGCGGGGGAAATACGATCTATGGCTACACCTTC
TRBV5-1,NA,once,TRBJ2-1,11,CASRQGPGQFF,TGCGCCAGCAGACAGGGCCCAGGACAGTTCTTC
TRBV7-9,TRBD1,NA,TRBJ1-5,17,CASSAWDRDYSNQPQHF,TGTGCCAGCAGCGCTTGGGACAGGGATTATAGCAATCAGCCCCAGCATTTT
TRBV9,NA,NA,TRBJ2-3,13,CASSVLTSDTQYF,TGTGCCAGCAGCGTCCTCACGTCAGATACGCAGTATTTT
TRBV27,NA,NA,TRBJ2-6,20,CASSLAGLGGSGSGANVLTF,TGTGCCAGCAGTTTAGCCGGCCTCGGGGGATCGGGCTCTGGGGCCAACGTCCTGACTTTC
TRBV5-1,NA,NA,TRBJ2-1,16,CASSSVAAPSYNEQFF,TGCGCCAGCAGCTCGGTAGCGGCTCCCTCCTACAATGAGCAGTTCTTC
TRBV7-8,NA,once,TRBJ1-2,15,CASSVTGGVVYGYTF,TGTGCCAGCAGCGTGACAGGAGGGGTGGTCTATGGCTACACCTTC
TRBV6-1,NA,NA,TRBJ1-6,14,CASSDGAEPSPLHF,TGTGCCAGCAGTGACGGGGCAGAACCTTCACCCCTCCACTTT
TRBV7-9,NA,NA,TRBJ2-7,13,CASSLTDPYEQYF,TGTGCCAGCAGCCTGACGGACCCCTACGAGCAGTACTTC
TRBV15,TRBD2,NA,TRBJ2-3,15,CATSRVAGRTDTQYF,TGTGCCACCAGCAGAGTAGCGGGGCGCACAGATACGCAGTATTTT
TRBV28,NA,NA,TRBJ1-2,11,CASSDNYGYTF,TGTGCCAGCAGTGATAACTATGGCTACACCTTC
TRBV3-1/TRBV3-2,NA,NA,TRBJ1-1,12,CASSQGDTEAFF,TGTGCCAGCAGCCAGGGGGACACTGAAGCTTTCTTT
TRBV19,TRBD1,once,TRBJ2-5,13,CASSIFRGETQYF,TGTGCCAGTAGTATATTCAGGGGGGAGACCCAGTACTTC
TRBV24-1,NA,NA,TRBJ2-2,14,CATSDFKGRGELFF,TGTGCCACCAGTGATTTTAAGGGGCGCGGGGAGCTGTTTTTT
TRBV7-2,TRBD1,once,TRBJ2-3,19,CASSLLIRTGSMGTDTQYF,TGTGCCAGCAGCTTACTTATTAGGACAGGGTCTATGGGCACAGATACGCAGTATTTT
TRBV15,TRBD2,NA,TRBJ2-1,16,CATSFWGAGGGSEQFF,TGTGCCACCAGCTTCTGGGGGGCGGGGGGCGGTTCTGAGCAGTTCTTC
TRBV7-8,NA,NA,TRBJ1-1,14,CASSLDRVNTEAFF,TGTGCCAGCAGCTTAGACAGGGTGAACACTGAAGCTTTCTTT
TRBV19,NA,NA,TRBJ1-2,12,CASISRWEGYTF,TGTGCCAGCATTAGTCGCTGGGAAGGCTACACCTTC
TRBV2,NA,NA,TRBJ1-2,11,CASSEAKGYTF,TGTGCCAGCAGTGAGGCAAAAGGCTACACCTTC
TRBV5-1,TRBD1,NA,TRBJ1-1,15,CASSLQGALNTEAFF,TGCGCCAGCAGCCTTCAGGGGGCTCTGAACACTGAAGCTTTCTTT
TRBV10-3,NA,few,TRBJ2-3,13,CAIKKGIIDTQYF,TGTGCCATCAAAAAAGGGATAATTGATACGCAGTATTTT
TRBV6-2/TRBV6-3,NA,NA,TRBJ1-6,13,CASSFDRNSPLHF,TGTGCCAGCAGTTTTGACAGGAATTCACCCCTCCACTTT
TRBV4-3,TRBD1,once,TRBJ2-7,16,CASSQLPGTGRHEQYF,TGCGCCAGCAGCCAGCTTCCCGGGACAGGGCGGCACGAGCAGTACTTC